The next 22 T cell receptor beta chains were all read from a single sample in a study of shared clonotypes between healthy human individuals. Repertoires were generated with immunoSEQ multiplex PCR, while TCRdb's copy carries only in-frame clones and drops some. The table records around 2.5 million clones, 80% to 95% of them present only once. The sequencing sample was made of naive CD4+ T cells from PBMCs. Subset: CD45RA+ positively selected. Receptor source: a man aged 18 to 35 in good health. Some clones in this sample may be carry-over from other donors' samples.

This clone was seen just once. The J gene is TRBJ1-4, the V gene TRBV27, with 8 bases aligning to TRBD1. In germline, CDR1 is MNHEY, CDR2 SMNVEV (reference sequence). This CDR3 has 16 residues. Unmatched junction bases numbered 15, after V lost 7 bases and J lost 8 bases. CDR3 loop: CASTRGPGQLGEKLFF. The CDR3 DNA follows: TGTGCCAGCACCAGGGGGCCAGGTCAATTAGGCGAAAAACTGTTTTTT.

With respect to this clone: Other DNA variants within this sample encode the same CDR3. The CDR3 reads CASSYSRLAGAYEQYF. In DNA, the CDR3 is TGTGCCAGCAGTTACTCACGGCTAGCGGGAGCCTACGAGCAGTACTTC. V usage is TRBV6-5 and J usage is TRBJ2-7; 10 nucleotides line up with TRBD2. With 0 bases clipped from V and 2 bases from J, the junction kept 4 bases outside the gene matches. Germline V gene data show CDR1 as MNHEY and CDR2 as SVGAGI. The CDR3 runs to 16 residues.

This sequence joins TRBV27 and TRBJ2-1; 7 bases agree with TRBD2. In germline, CDR1 is MNHEY, CDR2 SMNVEV (reference sequence). The CDR3 sequence is 15 residues long. The junction had 6 bases not matched to a gene; V was cut back by 2 bases and J by 5 bases. The CDR3 reads CASSLGRERNNEQFF. CDR3 in DNA: TGTGCCAGCAGTTTAGGGCGGGAGCGGAACAATGAGCAGTTCTTC.

This clone was counted once. V gene TRBV18 combines with J gene TRBJ1-3; no clear D gene. This CDR3 is built from 15 residues. Germline loops: CDR1 KGHSH, CDR2 LQKENI. Trimming took off 4 bases at V and 0 bases at J, with 10 bases between the two ends. The CDR3 spells CASSQTDYSGNTIYF. The CDR3 DNA is TGTGCCAGCTCACAAACAGATTACTCTGGAAACACCATATATTTT.

Only a few counts were recorded for this clone. The chain is built from TRBV18 and TRBJ1-1; TRBD1 is a possible D gene (6 bases). The CDR3 has 14 residues. Looked up from germline, CDR1 is KGHSH and CDR2 is LQKENI. Trimming shortened V by 3 bases and J by 0 bases, and 8 bases separated the two germline ends. Here the CDR3 DNA reads TGTGCCAGCTCACCGGACAGAATGAACACTGAAGCTTTCTTT. Protein: CASSPDRMNTEAFF.

The chain has TRBV5-1 and TRBJ2-1; D ambiguous. Germline CDR1 is SGHRS and CDR2 is YFSETQ. The CDR3 consists of 13 residues. The V and J ends lost 1 base and 5 bases respectively, with 7 bases between them. The CDR3 spells CASSLRLNNEQFF. The CDR3 bases are TGCGCCAGCAGCTTGAGGCTTAACAATGAGCAGTTCTTC.

V gene TRBV28 combines with J gene TRBJ1-1; TRBD1 might be the D (5 bases). Deletions cut 8 bases from V and 4 bases from J, with 20 bases between. CDR1 and CDR2 (germline): MDHEN, SYDVKM. The length of the CDR3 is 15 residues. CDR3 in DNA: TGTGCCAGCCGCACAAGCACCGGGGGTGTCACTGAAGCTTTCTTT. It encodes CASRTSTGGVTEAFF.

As for this clone: The identical CDR3 is also encoded by other nucleotide sequences in the sample. The chain combines TRBV5-1 with TRBJ1-2; TRBD1 aligns across 8 bases. V gave up 4 bases and J gave up 2 bases; unmatched junction bases: 4. This CDR3 has 14 amino acids. Germline-derived CDR1 and CDR2 are SGHRS and YFSETQ. The CDR3 bases are TGCGCCAGCAGCCCCGGGACAGGAAACTATGGCTACACCTTC. Translation: CASSPGTGNYGYTF. The whole variable domain, remainder taken from reference TRBV5-1 and TRBJ1-2, is KAGVTQTPRYLIKTRGQQVTLSCSPISGHRSVSWYQQTPGQGLQFLFEYFSETQRNKGNFPGRFSGRQFSNSRSEMNVSTLELGDSALYLCASSPGTGNYGYTFGSGTRLTVV.

This clone appeared once. The chain couples TRBV7-2 to TRBJ2-5, with 7 bases identical to TRBD1. Germline trimming cut 5 bases from V and 1 base from J; bases unmatched to any gene: 4. Germline assignment: CDR1 SGHTA and CDR2 FQGNSA. This CDR3 is built from 14 residues. The CDR3 region is CASSPGQIQETQYF. The CDR3 DNA is TGTGCCAGCAGCCCGGGACAGATCCAAGAGACCCAGTACTTC.

The V call is TRBV6-4, the J call TRBJ2-2; 12 bases agree with TRBD2. Per germline, CDR1 MRHNA and CDR2 SNTAGT. The ends lost 5 bases at V and 4 bases at J; junction bases unmatched: 2. This CDR3 contains 15 residues. CDR3 sequence (DNA): TGTGCCAGCAGTAAACTAGCGGGAGGCACCGGGGAGCTGTTTTTT. Translating it yields CASSKLAGGTGELFF.

The V gene is TRBV28, the J gene TRBJ2-1, with 9 bases matching TRBD2. V shed 2 bases, J shed 5 bases, and the junction held 4 bases outside the gene matches. CDR1 is MDHEN and CDR2 is SYDVKM in the germline V gene. The CDR3 is made up of 15 amino acids. The CDR3 DNA follows: TGTGCCAGCAGTTTACGGCTAGCGGGGAACAATGAGCAGTTCTTC. It translates to CASSLRLAGNNEQFF.

The CDR3 DNA reads as TGTGCCAGCAGCTTATCTCTCGACAGGACCTACGAGCAGTACTTC. Translation gives CASSLSLDRTYEQYF. This rearrangement joins TRBV7-2 to TRBJ2-7; D is perhaps TRBD1 (6 bases). The CDR3 is 15 amino acids. Germline CDR1 SGHTA, CDR2 FQGNSA. Trimming cost V 2 bases and J 2 bases, with 13 bases left between them.

This chain connects TRBV5-1 to TRBJ2-1; D might be TRBD1 (6 bases). Deletions cut 5 bases from V and 6 bases from J, with 15 bases between. The CDR3 totals 14 residues. Germline V gives CDR1 SGHRS, CDR2 YFSETQ. The CDR3, as DNA: TGCGCCAGCAGAAACGGCACAGGGAGCAATGAGCAGTTCTTC. This gives the protein CASRNGTGSNEQFF.

The V gene is TRBV28, the J gene TRBJ1-1, with D unresolved. The CDR3 is made up of 13 amino acids. Looked up from germline, CDR1 is MDHEN and CDR2 is SYDVKM. Trimming cost V 4 bases and J 5 bases, with 11 bases left between them. The CDR3 protein is CASSYPGWTEAFF. CDR3 nucleotides: TGTGCCAGCAGTTACCCCGGGTGGACTGAAGCTTTCTTT.

The sample holds one count of this clone. CDR3 in amino acids: CSVTSGSHEQYF. DNA for the CDR3: TGCAGCGTGACTAGCGGGAGCCACGAGCAGTACTTC. The chain couples TRBV29-1 to TRBJ2-7, with 12 bases identical to TRBD2. V shed 6 bases and J 5 bases; nucleotides not matched to a gene: 2. The V gene's germline CDR1 is SQVTM and CDR2 ANQGSEA. The CDR3 consists of 12 residues.

The chain couples TRBV28 to TRBJ1-5; D call uncertain. Per germline, CDR1 MDHEN and CDR2 SYDVKM. This CDR3 has 15 amino acids. The germline V and J ends were trimmed by 4 bases and 1 base, with 11 bases remaining between them. DNA for the CDR3: TGTGCCAGCAGTTATGGACTACAAAGCAATCAGCCCCAGCATTTT. This codes for CASSYGLQSNQPQHF.

With regard to this clone: The same CDR3 is also encoded by other DNA sequences in this sample. This chain joins TRBV18 and TRBJ2-7; D remains ambiguous. The V gene lost 1 base and the J gene lost 0 bases, with 7 bases spanning the gap. This CDR3 has 14 amino acids. CDR1 and CDR2 from the germline V gene are KGHSH and LQKENI. In nucleotides, the CDR3 is TGTGCCAGCTCACCACGTCGGAGCTCCTACGAGCAGTACTTC. Amino acids: CASSPRRSSYEQYF.

The chain is built from TRBV5-5 and TRBJ2-7; TRBD2 agrees at 8 bases. This CDR3 is built from 16 residues. J was trimmed by 3 bases and V by 4 bases; bases with no gene match: 12. Looked up from germline, CDR1 is SGHKS and CDR2 is YYEKEE (reference sequence). Here the CDR3 DNA reads TGTGCCAGCAGCGCCGACCGGGCGGGGGGATTCTACGAGCAGTACTTC. This translates into CASSADRAGGFYEQYF.

The chain couples TRBV4-1 to TRBJ2-2; 12 bases line up with TRBD2. Per germline, CDR1 MGHRA and CDR2 YSYEKL. V was pared by 6 bases and J by 6 bases, with 5 bases of the junction left unmatched. The CDR3 extends over 15 amino acids. DNA of the CDR3: TGCGCCAGCAGGGCGGGACTAGCGGGCCCCGGGGAGCTGTTTTTT. Its protein product is CASRAGLAGPGELFF.

CDR3 nucleotides: TGTGCCAGCAGCTTAGCGGCAGACCGAAACACCATATATTTT. This translates into CASSLAADRNTIYF. The chain recombines TRBV7-2 with TRBJ1-3, with D hard to call. The CDR3 is 14 residues long. V lost 0 bases, J lost 5 bases, and 8 bases lay in between. The germline gives CDR1 SGHTA, CDR2 FQGNSA. Full variable domain (outside the CDR3, taken from reference TRBV7-2 and TRBJ1-3): GAGVSQSPSNKVTEKGKDVELRCDPISGHTALYWYRQSLGQGLEFLIYFQGNSAPDKSGLPSDRFSAERTGGSVSTLTIQRTQQEDSAVYLCASSLAADRNTIYFGEGSWLTVV.

The rearrangement joins TRBV19 to TRBJ1-5, with a tentative D call TRBD1 (5 bases). Germline CDR1 and CDR2: LNHDA and SQIVND (reference sequence). The CDR3 covers 15 residues. The ends were cut back, 6 bases at V and 6 bases at J, with 18 bases in the middle. CDR3 loop: CASRGGSGGSQPQHF. The CDR3, as DNA: TGTGCCAGTAGGGGCGGTTCGGGGGGAAGTCAGCCCCAGCATTTT.

This clone is a singleton in its sample. The chain combines TRBV30 with TRBJ1-2; D is ambiguous. Germline assignment: CDR1 GTSNPN and CDR2 SVGIG (reference sequence). Trimming stripped 0 bases from V and 7 bases from J, with 9 bases between. The CDR3 sequence is 12 residues long. The CDR3 nucleotides are TGTGCCTGGAGTGTTTTAGAGGGTGGCTACACCTTC. Translated, it gives CAWSVLEGGYTF.